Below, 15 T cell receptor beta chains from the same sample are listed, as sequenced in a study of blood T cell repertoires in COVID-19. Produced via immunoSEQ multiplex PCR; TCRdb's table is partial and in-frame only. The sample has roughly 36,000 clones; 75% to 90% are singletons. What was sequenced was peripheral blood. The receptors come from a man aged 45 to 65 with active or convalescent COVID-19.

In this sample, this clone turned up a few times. The CDR3 nucleotides are TGTGCCAGCAGTGAATCCGGGAGGGCCTCCGAGCAGTACTTC. Translating gives CASSESGRASEQYF. V is TRBV25-1 and J is TRBJ2-7; TRBD2 matches 8 bases. After removal of 1 base from V and 6 bases from J, the junction contained 5 bases not matched to a gene. CDR1 MGHDK and CDR2 SYGVNS come from the germline V gene. This CDR3 spans 14 amino acids.

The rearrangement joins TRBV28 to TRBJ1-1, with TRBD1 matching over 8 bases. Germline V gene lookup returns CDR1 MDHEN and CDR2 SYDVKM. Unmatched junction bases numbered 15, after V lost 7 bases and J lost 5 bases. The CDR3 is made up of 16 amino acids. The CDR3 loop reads CASTSFATRGQTEAFF. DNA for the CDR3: TGTGCCAGCACCTCTTTCGCAACCAGGGGGCAGACTGAAGCTTTCTTT.

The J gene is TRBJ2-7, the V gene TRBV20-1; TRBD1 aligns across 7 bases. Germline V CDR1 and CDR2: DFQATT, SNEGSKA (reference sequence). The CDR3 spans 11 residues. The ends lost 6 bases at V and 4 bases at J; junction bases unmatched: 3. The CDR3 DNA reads TGCAGTGCCACGGACAGGTACGAGCAGTACTTC. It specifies CSATDRYEQYF.

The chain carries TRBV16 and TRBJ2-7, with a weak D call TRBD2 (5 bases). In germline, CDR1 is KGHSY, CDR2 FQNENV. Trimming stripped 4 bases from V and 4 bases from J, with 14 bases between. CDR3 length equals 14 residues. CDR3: CASSRTSGLYEQYV. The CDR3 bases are TGTGCCAGCAGCCGAACTTCAGGACTTTACGAGCAGTACGTC.

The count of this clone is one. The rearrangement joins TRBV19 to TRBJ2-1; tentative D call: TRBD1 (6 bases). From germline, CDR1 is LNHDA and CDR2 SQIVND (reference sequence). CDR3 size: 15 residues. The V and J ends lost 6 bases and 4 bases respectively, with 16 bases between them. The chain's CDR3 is CASRYSPGVYNEQFF. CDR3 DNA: TGTGCCAGTAGATATTCCCCAGGGGTGTACAATGAGCAGTTCTTC. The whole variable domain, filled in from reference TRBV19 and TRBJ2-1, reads DGGITQSPKYLFRKEGQNVTLSCEQNLNHDAMYWYRQDPGQGLRLIYYSQIVNDFQKGDIAEGYSVSREKKESFPLTVTSAQKNPTAFYLCASRYSPGVYNEQFFGPGTRLTVL.

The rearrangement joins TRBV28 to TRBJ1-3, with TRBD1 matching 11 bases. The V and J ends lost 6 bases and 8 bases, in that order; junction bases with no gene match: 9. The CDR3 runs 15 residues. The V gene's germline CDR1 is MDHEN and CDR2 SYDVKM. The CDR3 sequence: CASRPADRGLDTIYF. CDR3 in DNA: TGTGCCAGCAGACCCGCGGACAGGGGGCTAGACACCATATATTTT.

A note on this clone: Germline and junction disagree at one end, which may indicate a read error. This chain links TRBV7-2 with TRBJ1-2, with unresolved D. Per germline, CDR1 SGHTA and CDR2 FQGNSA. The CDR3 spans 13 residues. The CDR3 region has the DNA TGTGCCAGCAGCTTAGCGGGCTACCTCGGCTCCACCTTC. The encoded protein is CASSLAGYLGSTF.

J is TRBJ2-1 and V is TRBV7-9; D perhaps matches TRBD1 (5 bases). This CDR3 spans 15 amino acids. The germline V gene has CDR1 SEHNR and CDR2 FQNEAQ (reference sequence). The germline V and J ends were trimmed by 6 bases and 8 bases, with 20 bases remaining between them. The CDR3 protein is CASRAPGSQGDEQFF. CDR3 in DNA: TGTGCCAGCAGAGCACCGGGCTCCCAAGGGGATGAGCAGTTCTTC.

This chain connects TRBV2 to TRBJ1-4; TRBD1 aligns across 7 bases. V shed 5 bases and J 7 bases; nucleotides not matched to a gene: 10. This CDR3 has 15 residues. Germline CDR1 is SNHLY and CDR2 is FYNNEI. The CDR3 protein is CASSPTTGRFEKLFF. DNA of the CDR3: TGTGCCAGCAGTCCCACGACAGGGAGGTTTGAAAAACTGTTTTTT.

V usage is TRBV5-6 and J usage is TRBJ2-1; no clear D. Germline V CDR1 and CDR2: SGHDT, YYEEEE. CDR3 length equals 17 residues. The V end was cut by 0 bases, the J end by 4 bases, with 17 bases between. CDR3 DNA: TGTGCCAGCAGCTTGGATGTTTGGTCCAACGGGTACAATGAGCAGTTCTTC. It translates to CASSLDVWSNGYNEQFF.

Here the CDR3 reads CASSLNSDRGYEQYF. CDR3 DNA sequence: TGTGCCAGCAGCTTAAACTCCGACAGGGGTTACGAGCAGTACTTC. V gene TRBV7-3 combines with J gene TRBJ2-7, with 8 bases aligning to TRBD1. The CDR3 length is 15 residues. With 1 base clipped from V and 4 bases from J, the junction kept 6 bases outside the gene matches. Germline V gives CDR1 SGHTA, CDR2 FQGTGA.

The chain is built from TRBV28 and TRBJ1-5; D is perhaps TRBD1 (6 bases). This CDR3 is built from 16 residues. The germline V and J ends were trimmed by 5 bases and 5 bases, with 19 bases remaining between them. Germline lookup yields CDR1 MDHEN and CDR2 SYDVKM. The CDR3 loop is CASSPQGTGLDQPQHF. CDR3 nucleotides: TGTGCCAGCAGTCCCCAGGGGACCGGTTTGGATCAGCCCCAGCATTTT.

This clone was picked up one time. DNA of the CDR3: TGCAGCGTTGACGCCGGGCCAGGGATCACTGAAGCTTTCTTT. It yields the protein CSVDAGPGITEAFF. The chain is built from TRBV29-1 and TRBJ1-1, with D perhaps TRBD1 (5 bases). V was trimmed by 3 bases and J by 4 bases, leaving 15 bases between them. CDR1 is SQVTM and CDR2 is ANQGSEA in the germline V gene. The CDR3 runs 14 residues.

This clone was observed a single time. The CDR3 loop reads CASSGPSGGSYTQYF. The CDR3 DNA reads TGTGCCAGCAGTGGGCCTAGCGGGGGCAGCTATACGCAGTATTTT. This rearrangement joins TRBV2 to TRBJ2-3; 10 bases line up with TRBD2. There are 15 residues in the CDR3. Germline lookup yields CDR1 SNHLY and CDR2 FYNNEI. The V gene end was trimmed by 4 bases and the J gene end by 7 bases; junction bases not matched to a gene: 8.

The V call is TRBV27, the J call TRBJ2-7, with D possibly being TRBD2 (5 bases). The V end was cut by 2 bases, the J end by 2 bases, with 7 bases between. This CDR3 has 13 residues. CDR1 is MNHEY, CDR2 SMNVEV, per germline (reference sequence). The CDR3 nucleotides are TGTGCCAGCAGTTTAACGGAGGCCTACGAGCAGTACTTC. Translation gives CASSLTEAYEQYF.